This T cell receptor (beta chain) stems from a study of tumor-infiltrating lymphocytes in primary liver carcinoma. Study summary: The patients included men and women who were aged 30 to 69 years. Samples had roughly 3.5 to 8 million productive TCRbeta reads, comparable between tissue types.

Alongside blood RNA obtained from unsorted whole blood, germline DNA was also extracted. This clonotype was counted at least ten times. TCR beta cDNA was reverse-transcribed from around 0.55 ug of total RNA. The reaction used a constant-region primer and ProtoScript II reverse transcriptase. ARM-PCR, slightly modified, supplied the TCR beta libraries through three nested multiplex PCR rounds. TCRdb ran MiXCR on the multiplex PCR reads and lists one entry per CDR3 protein. The sample contains 300,000 to 400,000 distinct CDR3 sequences, 65% of which appear only once. Material: peripheral blood. This receptor was obtained from a man in his forties or fifties with primary liver carcinoma and hepatitis B virus infection.

Here the CDR3 reads CASSYRVVAGKDTDTQYF. CDR3 bases: TGTGCCAGCAGTTACCGCGTAGTAGCGGGAAAGGATACAGATACGCAGTATTTT. V usage is TRBV6-2 or TRBV6-3 and J usage is TRBJ2-3; 8 bases are a match to TRBD2. Germline assignment: CDR1 MNHEY and CDR2 SVGEGT. The V gene end was trimmed by 2 bases and the J gene end by 3 bases; junction bases not matched to a gene: 13. CDR3 length equals 18 residues.